A single sample gave rise to the 18 T cell receptor beta chains below, sequenced in a study of T cell repertoires in cytomegalovirus infection. No antigen is known for these receptors. TCRdb re-called the reads with MiXCR, one entry per CDR3 protein. Of about 830,000 distinct CDR3 sequences listed, approximately 32% are singletons. The sample in question was cultured CD8+ T cells from PBMCs, obtained from culture after CMV antigen stimulation. The receptor source for this set is a human donor in good health (CMV status not recorded). Some clones in this sample may be carry-over from other donors' samples.

V usage is TRBV6-8 and J usage is TRBJ2-5; TRBD2 matches at 9 bases. The germline V gene has CDR1 MNHGY and CDR2 SAAAGT. V shed 5 bases, J shed 3 bases, and the junction held 4 bases outside the gene matches. This CDR3 contains 14 residues. The CDR3 DNA follows: TGTGCCAGCAGTGGCGGGGGGGTTAAAGAGACCCAGTACTTC. This codes for CASSGGGVKETQYF.

The sample holds many counts of this clonotype. The rearrangement uses TRBV7-6 and TRBJ2-5; D is unresolved. Trimming took 5 bases from V and 5 from J, leaving 12 bases between them. This CDR3 is built from 13 residues. Germline-derived CDR1 and CDR2 are SGHVS and FNYEAQ. CDR3 DNA: TGTGCCAGCAGCAACTGGGGATTGGAGACCCAGTACTTC. As protein: CASSNWGLETQYF.

This clonotype was seen a handful of times. The chain links TRBV12-3 or TRBV12-4 to TRBJ1-1, with 7 bases matching TRBD1. The trim removed 5 bases at V and 5 bases at J, leaving 8 bases unmatched. This CDR3 region has 14 residues. The CDR3 region has the DNA TGTGCCAGCAGTCCGACAGGGCGGGAGACTGAAGCTTTCTTT. Protein product: CASSPTGRETEAFF.

The J gene is TRBJ2-3, the V gene TRBV14; D gene ambiguous. Germline CDR1 reads SGHDN; CDR2 reads FVKESK. The CDR3 runs to 14 residues. Trimming shortened V by 0 bases and J by 4 bases, and 8 bases separated the two germline ends. CDR3 residues: CASSQERNPDTQYF. Here the CDR3 DNA reads TGTGCCAGCAGCCAAGAGAGGAACCCAGATACGCAGTATTTT.

The rearrangement links TRBV6-2 or TRBV6-3 to TRBJ2-1; 9 bases are a match to TRBD1. J gave up 7 bases and V 0 bases, and 7 bases lay outside the gene matches. The CDR3 covers 16 residues. The germline CDR1 and CDR2 sequences are MNHEY and SVGEGT. DNA of the CDR3: TGTGCCAGCAGTTACTCGGGAGGACAGGGGAAGAATGAGCAGTTCTTC. The encoded protein is CASSYSGGQGKNEQFF.

This clonotype has only a few counts. One end of the junction fails to match germline, which may point to a read error. The chain recombines TRBV12-3 or TRBV12-4 with TRBJ2-2, with D perhaps TRBD1 or TRBD2 (5 bases each). There are 10 residues in the CDR3. CDR3 amino acids: CASSLGVLFF. Here the CDR3 DNA reads TGTGCCAGCAGTTTGGGGGTGCTGTTTTTT.

A remark on this clonotype: The conserved closing phenylalanine or tryptophan is absent in this CDR3, likely reflecting a read error. The chain carries TRBV6-5 and TRBJ1-1; D remains ambiguous. The V gene's germline CDR1 is MNHEY and CDR2 SVGAGI. V dropped 1 base and J dropped 5 bases, with 14 bases sitting between them. This CDR3 has 15 amino acids. CDR3 residues: CASSYLSLGGTEAFS. The CDR3 DNA follows: TGTGCCAGCAGTTACTTGAGCCTCGGAGGGACTGAAGCTTTCTCT.

This clonotype turned up a few times. CDR3 sequence: CAISEWGQLQRDSPLHF. CDR3 nucleotides: TGTGCCATCAGTGAGTGGGGACAGCTCCAACGGGACTCACCCCTCCACTTT. The chain links TRBV10-3 to TRBJ1-6, with 7 bases fitting TRBD1. The CDR3 contains 17 residues. V gave up 1 base and J gave up 10 bases; unmatched junction bases: 13. The germline V gene encodes CDR1 ENHRY and CDR2 SYGVKD.

The V gene is TRBV12-3 or TRBV12-4, the J gene TRBJ2-3, with 12 bases fitting TRBD2. This CDR3 region has 15 residues. V was clipped by 6 bases and J by 5 bases; unmatched bases: 6. As DNA, the CDR3 is TGTGCCAGCAGCCGACTAGCGGGGGCAGGAGATACGCAGTATTTT. Translating it yields CASSRLAGAGDTQYF.

This clonotype was counted only a few times. The chain joins TRBV9 to TRBJ2-5; 13 nucleotides align to TRBD2. The CDR3 is made up of 17 amino acids. Germline V lookup: CDR1 SGDLS, CDR2 YYNGEE. The junction had 13 bases not matched to a gene; V was cut back by 6 bases and J by 5 bases. The CDR3 DNA reads as TGTGCCAGCACCTCGGGGGCCACTAGCGGGGGGGCGGAGACCCAGTACTTC. As protein: CASTSGATSGGAETQYF.

The gene calls are TRBV28 and TRBJ2-1; the match to TRBD1 covers 12 bases. Losses at the gene ends were 7 bases for V and 9 bases for J; bases not matched to a gene: 10. The CDR3 length is 15 residues. In germline, CDR1 is MDHEN, CDR2 SYDVKM. CDR3 DNA: TGTGCCAGCACCGCCGGGACAGGGGGCGGGGGTGAGCAGTTCTTC. Its translation: CASTAGTGGGGEQFF.

This clonotype has only a few counts. This chain links TRBV7-2 with TRBJ2-5; 11 bases line up with TRBD2. Germline V gene sequence: CDR1 SGHTA, CDR2 FQGNSA. The CDR3 totals 17 residues. Unmatched junction bases numbered 5, after V lost 1 base and J lost 1 base. The CDR3 DNA sequence: TGTGCCAGCAGCTTAGTACTAGCGGGGGTAATCCAAGAGACCCAGTACTTC. As protein: CASSLVLAGVIQETQYF.

The rearrangement uses TRBV29-1 and TRBJ1-2; possible D gene TRBD1, 6 bases. Germline CDR1 reads SQVTM; CDR2 reads ANQGSEA. The V end was cut by 0 bases, the J end by 4 bases, with 21 bases between. CDR3 length: 17 residues. CDR3 protein: CSVEDRSTGYLSYGYTF. The CDR3 nucleotides are TGCAGCGTTGAAGATCGTTCGACAGGCTACCTTAGCTATGGCTACACCTTC.

Ten or more counts support this clonotype. The chain carries TRBV7-8 and TRBJ2-5; a weak D match, TRBD2 (5 bases). CDR1 is SGHVS, CDR2 FQNEAQ, per germline. V was pared by 2 bases and J by 2 bases, with 9 bases between. CDR3 length equals 14 residues. The CDR3 loop is CASSLLRRQETQYF. CDR3 nucleotides: TGTGCCAGCAGCTTACTCCGGAGGCAAGAGACCCAGTACTTC.

As concerns this clonotype: A much larger clonotype is one base distant, so this may be a read error. This chain uses TRBV12-3 or TRBV12-4 with TRBJ2-1; TRBD2 matches at 10 bases. The CDR3 has 15 amino acids. The CDR3 nucleotides are TGTGCCAGCACTTTAGCGGGGGGCAAATACAATAAGCAGTTCTTC. The encoded protein is CASTLAGGKYNKQFF.

This clonotype was detected ten times or more. The chain is built from TRBV11-2 and TRBJ1-1; tentative D call: TRBD1 (6 bases). This CDR3 spans 16 amino acids. The ends were cut back, 2 bases at V and 1 base at J, with 14 bases in the middle. Germline CDR1 is SGHAT and CDR2 is FQNNGV. The CDR3: CASSLRNRDTNTEAFF. CDR3 nucleotides: TGTGCCAGCAGCTTACGAAACAGGGACACGAACACTGAAGCTTTCTTT.

This clonotype was observed a few times. The V and J genes are TRBV7-9 and TRBJ1-2, with D tentatively TRBD1 (5 bases). V gave up 8 bases and J gave up 2 bases, with 9 bases separating them. There are 12 residues in the CDR3. The germline CDR1 and CDR2 sequences are SEHNR and FQNEAQ (reference sequence). The DNA for the CDR3 is TGTGCCAGCCGCCCAGGGAACTATGGCTACACCTTC. It yields the protein CASRPGNYGYTF.

This clonotype was counted only a few times. The genes are TRBV11-2 and TRBJ1-1; D is undetermined. Germline V gene sequence: CDR1 SGHAT, CDR2 FQNNGV. This CDR3 is built from 14 residues. Trimming shortened V by 4 bases and J by 4 bases, and 13 bases separated the two germline ends. CDR3: CASSSDGRATEAFF. In nucleotides, the CDR3 is TGTGCCAGCAGCTCCGATGGACGGGCCACTGAAGCTTTCTTT. The variable domain in full, completed from reference TRBV11-2 and TRBJ1-1, reads EAGVAQSPRYKIIEKRQSVAFWCNPISGHATLYWYQQILGQGPKLLIQFQNNGVVDDSQLPKDRFSAERLKGVDSTLKIQPAKLEDSAVYLCASSSDGRATEAFFGQGTRLTVV.